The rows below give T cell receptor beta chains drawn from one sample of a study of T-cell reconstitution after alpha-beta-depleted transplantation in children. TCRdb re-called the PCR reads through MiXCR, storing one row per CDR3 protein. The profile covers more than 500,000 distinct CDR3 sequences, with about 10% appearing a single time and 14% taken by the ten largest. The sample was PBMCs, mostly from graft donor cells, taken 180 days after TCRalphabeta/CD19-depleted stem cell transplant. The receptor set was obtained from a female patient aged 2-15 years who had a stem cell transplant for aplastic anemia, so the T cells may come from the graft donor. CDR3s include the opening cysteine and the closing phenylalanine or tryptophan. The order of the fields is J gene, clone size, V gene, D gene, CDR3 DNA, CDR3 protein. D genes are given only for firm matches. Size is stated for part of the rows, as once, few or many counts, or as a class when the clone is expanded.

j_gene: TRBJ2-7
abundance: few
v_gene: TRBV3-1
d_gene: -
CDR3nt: TGTGCCAGCAGCCAACTAACGCGCGGGCGGTCCTACGAGCAGTACTTC
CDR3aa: CASSQLTRGRSYEQYF

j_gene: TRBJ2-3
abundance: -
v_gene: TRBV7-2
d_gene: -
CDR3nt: TGTGCCAGCAGCTTAGTCCGGGACTGGGCTAGCACAGATACGCAGTATTTT
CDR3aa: CASSLVRDWASTDTQYF

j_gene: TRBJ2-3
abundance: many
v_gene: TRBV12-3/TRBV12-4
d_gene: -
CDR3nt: TGTGCCAGCAGTTTCACCGTAAATACGCAGTATTTT
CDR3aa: CASSFTVNTQYF

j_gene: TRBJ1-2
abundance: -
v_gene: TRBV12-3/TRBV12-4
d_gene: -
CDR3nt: TGTGCCAGCAGTTTGCCGCCTCACTATGGCTACACCTTC
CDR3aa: CASSLPPHYGYTF

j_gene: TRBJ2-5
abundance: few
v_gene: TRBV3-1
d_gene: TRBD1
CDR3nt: TGTGCCAGCAGCCACCCGACAGGGTGGGAGACCCAGTACTTC
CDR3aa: CASSHPTGWETQYF

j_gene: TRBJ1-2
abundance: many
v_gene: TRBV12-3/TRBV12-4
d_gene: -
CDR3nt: TGTGCCAGCAGTTTCAAGTGGACTACTGATTCGAATGGCTACACCTTC
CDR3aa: CASSFKWTTDSNGYTF

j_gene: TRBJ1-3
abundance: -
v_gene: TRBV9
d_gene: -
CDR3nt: TGTGCCAGCAGCGTACGTGACAGTCGGGGGGACACCATATATTTT
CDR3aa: CASSVRDSRGDTIYF

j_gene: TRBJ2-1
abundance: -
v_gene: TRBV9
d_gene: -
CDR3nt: TGTGCCAGCAGCGTTGGCTCCGGTGAGCAGTTCTTC
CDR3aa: CASSVGSGEQFF

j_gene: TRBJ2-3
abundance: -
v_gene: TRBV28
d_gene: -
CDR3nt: TGTGCCAGCAGTTTGGGTATCTCAGATACGCAGTATTTT
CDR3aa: CASSLGISDTQYF

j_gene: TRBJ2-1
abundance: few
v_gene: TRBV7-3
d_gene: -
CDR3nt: TGTGCCAGCAGCCCTAGCATGGGCCACAATGAGCAGTTCTTC
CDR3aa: CASSPSMGHNEQFF

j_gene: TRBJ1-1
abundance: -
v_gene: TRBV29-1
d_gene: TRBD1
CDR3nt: TGCAGCGCAGAGGGGGCAGGGGGCTTGATTGTGACTGAAGCTTTCTTT
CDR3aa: CSAEGAGGLIVTEAFF

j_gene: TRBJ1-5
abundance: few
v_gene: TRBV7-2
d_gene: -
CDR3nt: TGTGCCAGCAGCTTAGGGGGGAGGGACTATCAGCCCCAGCATTTT
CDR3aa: CASSLGGRDYQPQHF

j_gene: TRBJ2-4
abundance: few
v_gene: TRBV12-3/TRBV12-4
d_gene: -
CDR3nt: TGTGCCAGCAGTCCCACGACATCGCCCAAAGCCAAAAACATTCAGTACTTC
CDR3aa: CASSPTTSPKAKNIQYF

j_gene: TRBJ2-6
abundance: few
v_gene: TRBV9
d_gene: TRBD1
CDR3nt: TGTGCCAGCAGCGTCCCGGGACAGGAGCGCCTTGGGGGGGCCAACGTCCTGACTTTC
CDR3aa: CASSVPGQERLGGANVLTF

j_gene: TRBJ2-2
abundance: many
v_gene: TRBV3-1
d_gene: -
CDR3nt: TGTGCCAGCAGCCAAGGTTCGAACACCGGGGAGCTGTTTTTT
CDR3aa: CASSQGSNTGELFF

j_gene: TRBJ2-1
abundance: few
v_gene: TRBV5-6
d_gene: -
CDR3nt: TGTGCCAGCAGCTTGGAGGTGGGGGAGATTAACAATGAGCAGTTCTTC
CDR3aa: CASSLEVGEINNEQFF

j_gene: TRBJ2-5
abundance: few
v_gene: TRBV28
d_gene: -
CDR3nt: TGTGCCAGCAGTCAAGTGGTCGGACCAACCCAAGAGACCCAGTACTTC
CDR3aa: CASSQVVGPTQETQYF

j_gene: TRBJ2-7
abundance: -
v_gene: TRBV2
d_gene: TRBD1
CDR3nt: TGTGCCAGCGGGACAGGGGGAGGCGGCGAGCAGTACTTC
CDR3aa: CASGTGGGGEQYF

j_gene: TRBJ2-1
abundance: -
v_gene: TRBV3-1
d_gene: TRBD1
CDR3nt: TGTGCCAGCAGTAACGGACAGGGAATCAATGAGCAGTTCTTC
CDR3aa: CASSNGQGINEQFF

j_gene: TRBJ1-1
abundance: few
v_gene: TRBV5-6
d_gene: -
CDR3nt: TGTGCCAGCAGCTGGCATACTGAAGCTTTCTTT
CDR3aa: CASSWHTEAFF

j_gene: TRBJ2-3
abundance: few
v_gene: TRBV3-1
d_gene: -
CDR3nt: TGTGCCAGCAGCCAGTCGGGTGGATATGCAGATACGCAGTATTTT
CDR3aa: CASSQSGGYADTQYF

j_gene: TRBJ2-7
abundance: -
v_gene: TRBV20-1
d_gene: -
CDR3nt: TGCAGTGTTTTGACAGCCAGCTCCTACGAGCAGTACTTC
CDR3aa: CSVLTASSYEQYF

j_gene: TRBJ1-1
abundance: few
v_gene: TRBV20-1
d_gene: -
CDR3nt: TGCAGTGCTGGAGGGACGGCCAACACTGAAGCTTTCTTT
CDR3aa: CSAGGTANTEAFF

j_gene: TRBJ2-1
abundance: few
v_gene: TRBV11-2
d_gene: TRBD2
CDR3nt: TGTGCCAGCAGCGTTGGACTAGCCAGCAATGAGCAGTTCTTC
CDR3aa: CASSVGLASNEQFF

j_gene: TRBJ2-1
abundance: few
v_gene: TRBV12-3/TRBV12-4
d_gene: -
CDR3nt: TGTGCCAGCAGTTTATACACAGCTGGACTGGACGATTGGTCCTACAATGAGCAGTTCTTC
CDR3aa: CASSLYTAGLDDWSYNEQFF

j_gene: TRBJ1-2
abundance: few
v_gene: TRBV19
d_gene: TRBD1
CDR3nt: TGTGCCAGTACCCCCTTAGACAGGGATTACTATGGCTACACCTTC
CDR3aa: CASTPLDRDYYGYTF

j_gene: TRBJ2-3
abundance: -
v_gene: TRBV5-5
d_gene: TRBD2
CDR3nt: TGTGCCAGCAGCTTGGGACTAGCCCCTAGCACAGATACGCAGTATTTT
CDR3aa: CASSLGLAPSTDTQYF

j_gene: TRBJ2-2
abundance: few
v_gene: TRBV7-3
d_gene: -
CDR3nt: TGTGCCAGCAGCTCAGACAGTTCCACCGGGGAGCTGTTTTTT
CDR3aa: CASSSDSSTGELFF

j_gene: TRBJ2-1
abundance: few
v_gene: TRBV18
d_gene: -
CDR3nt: TGTGCCAGCTCACCGAAACGTCTGGAGCAGTTCTTC
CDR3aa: CASSPKRLEQFF

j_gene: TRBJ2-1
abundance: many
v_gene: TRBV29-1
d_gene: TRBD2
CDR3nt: TGCAGTTCGAGGGAGGGCTCCTACAATGAGCAGTTCTTC
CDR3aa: CSSREGSYNEQFF

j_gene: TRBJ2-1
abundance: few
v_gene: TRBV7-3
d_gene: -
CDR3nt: TGTGCCAGCAGCCTCCCAGGGGTGAGGAATGAGCAGTTCTTC
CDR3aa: CASSLPGVRNEQFF

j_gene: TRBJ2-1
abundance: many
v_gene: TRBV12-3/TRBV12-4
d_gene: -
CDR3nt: TGTGCCAGCAGTTTCCCGGGAGACTCTTACAATGAGCAGTTCTTC
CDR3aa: CASSFPGDSYNEQFF

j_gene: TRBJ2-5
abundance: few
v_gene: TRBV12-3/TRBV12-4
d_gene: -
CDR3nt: TGTGCCAGCAGTTCAGAGGGACTCCGCGAGACCCAGTACTTC
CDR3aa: CASSSEGLRETQYF

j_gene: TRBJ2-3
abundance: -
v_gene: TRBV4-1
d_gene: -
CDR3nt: TGCGCCAGCAGCCAAGATGGCGAAGTAGCGGACTCCGATACGCAGTATTTT
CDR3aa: CASSQDGEVADSDTQYF

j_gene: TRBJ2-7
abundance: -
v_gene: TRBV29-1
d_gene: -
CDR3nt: TGCAGCTTTTACCCGGCAGACTCCTACGAGCAGTACTTC
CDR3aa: CSFYPADSYEQYF

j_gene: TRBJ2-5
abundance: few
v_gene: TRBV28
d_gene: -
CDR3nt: TGTGCCAGCAGATTCACCGGACTTGCCCAAGAGACCCAGTACTTC
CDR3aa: CASRFTGLAQETQYF

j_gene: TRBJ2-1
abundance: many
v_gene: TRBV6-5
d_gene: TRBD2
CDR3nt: TGTGCCAGCAGTTACGGGGGACTAGCGGTTCACAATGAGCAGTTCTTC
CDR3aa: CASSYGGLAVHNEQFF

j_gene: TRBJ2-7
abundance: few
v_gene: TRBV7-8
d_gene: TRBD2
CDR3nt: TGTGCCAGCAGCTTAGAAGCGGGAGTCGGGGAGCAGTACTTC
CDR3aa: CASSLEAGVGEQYF

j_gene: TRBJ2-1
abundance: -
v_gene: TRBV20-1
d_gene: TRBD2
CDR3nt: TGCAGTGTTCGACTAGCGGGAGAGGTTGAGCAGTTCTTC
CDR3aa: CSVRLAGEVEQFF

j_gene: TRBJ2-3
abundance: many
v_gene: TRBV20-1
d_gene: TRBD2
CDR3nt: TGCAGTGCTAGAGATACGGGGACTAGCGGGGGGGCCGTAGATACGCAGTATTTT
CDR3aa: CSARDTGTSGGAVDTQYF

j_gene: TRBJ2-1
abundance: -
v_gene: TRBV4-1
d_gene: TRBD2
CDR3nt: TGCGCCAGGACGGGACTAGCTGAAACGAGCTCCTACAATGAGCAGTTCTTC
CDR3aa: CARTGLAETSSYNEQFF

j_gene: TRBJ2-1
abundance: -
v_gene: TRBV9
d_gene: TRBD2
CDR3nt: TGTGCCAGCAGCGTAGATAGCGGGATGTCCTACAATGAGCAGTTCTTC
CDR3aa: CASSVDSGMSYNEQFF

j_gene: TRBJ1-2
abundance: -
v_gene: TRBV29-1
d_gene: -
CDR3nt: TGCAGCGTTGCCCATGCGGGTCCTAACTATGGCTACACCTTC
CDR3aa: CSVAHAGPNYGYTF

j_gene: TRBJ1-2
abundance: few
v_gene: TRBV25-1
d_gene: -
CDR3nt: TGTGCCAGCAGTGAATGGTTCTATGGCTACACCTTC
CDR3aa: CASSEWFYGYTF

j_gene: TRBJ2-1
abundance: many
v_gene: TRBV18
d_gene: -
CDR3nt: TGTGCCAGCTCACCAAGAGCAGCATACAATGAGCAGTTCTTC
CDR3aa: CASSPRAAYNEQFF

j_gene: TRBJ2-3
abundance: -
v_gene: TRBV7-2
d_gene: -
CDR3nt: TGTGCCAGCAGCTTAGTCACCAGATGGAGCACAGATACGCAGTATTTT
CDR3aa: CASSLVTRWSTDTQYF

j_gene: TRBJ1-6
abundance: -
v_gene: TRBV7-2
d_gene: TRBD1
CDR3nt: TGTGCCAGCAGTACAGGGGCGCAGAGTTCACCCCTCCACTTT
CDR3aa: CASSTGAQSSPLHF

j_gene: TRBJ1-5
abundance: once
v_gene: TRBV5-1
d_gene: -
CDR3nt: TGCGCCAGCAGCTTGGCCGGGCGGGGAGGTAATCAGCCCCAGCATTTT
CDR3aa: CASSLAGRGGNQPQHF